The T cell receptor (beta chain) under discussion was sequenced for a study of tumor-infiltrating lymphocytes in primary liver carcinoma. Overall study context: There were roughly 3.5 to 8 million productive TCRbeta reads per sample, a yield similar across tissue types. Study results and caveats: Just about 7.5-25% of leading clones were found in every one of five regions.

A note on this clonotype: Its antigen remains unknown. Just one base apart from a much larger clone, this may be a read error.

Co-extraction yielded RNA and DNA from about 20-30 mg of unsorted bulk tissue. The study enrolled treatment-naive patients with chronic HBV infection. The study sampled five separate regions from each tumor. CDR1 and CDR2 from the germline V gene are SQVTM and ANQGSEA. The CDR3 extends over 13 amino acids. V lost 0 bases and J 7 bases, leaving 11 bases between the germline ends. A primer matching the constant region was used to make TCR beta cDNA from approximately 500 ng of total RNA. A slightly modified ARM-PCR protocol with three nested multiplex PCR rounds produced these TCR beta libraries. PCR rounds one and two used TRBV1-TRBV30 forward primers with a C-beta reverse primer for approximately 10 cycles each. TCRdb processed the multiplex PCR reads anew with MiXCR; each CDR3 protein has one entry. The sample has roughly 120,000 distinct CDR3 sequences; approximately 70% are singletons.

The specimen was liver tumor tissue from sampling region 1. Subset: tumor region T1, superior pole. The chain links TRBV29-1 to TRBJ2-3; perhaps TRBD2 as D (6 bases). The TCR comes from a woman in her sixties with primary liver carcinoma and hepatitis B virus infection. This CDR3 reads CSVEDRTTYTQYF. CDR3 bases: TGCAGCGTTGAAGACAGGACTACATATACGCAGTATTTT.